Shown below are 26 T cell receptor beta chains from a single sample sequenced in a study of shared clonotypes between healthy human individuals. TCRdb keeps only in-frame clones here, not all; method: immunoSEQ multiplex PCR. The data hold about 530,000 clones, with 90% to 96% observed a single time. The sequencing sample was made of naive CD4+ T cells sorted from blood. Regarding subset: CD45RA+ positively selected. The receptors were sampled from a woman younger than 45 in good health.

V gene TRBV5-4 combines with J gene TRBJ2-2, with D hard to call. V lost 1 base, J lost 6 bases, and 13 bases lay in between. The germline CDR1 and CDR2 sequences are SGHNT and YYREEE (reference sequence). The CDR3 contains 15 residues. CDR3 DNA sequence: TGTGCCAGCAGCTTGAAACGTGGTAGGGCCGGGGAGCTGTTTTTT. It yields the protein CASSLKRGRAGELFF. Looking up the rest from reference TRBV5-4 and TRBJ2-2 gives the full variable domain: ETGVTQSPTHLIKTRGQQVTLRCSSQSGHNTVSWYQQALGQGPQFIFQYYREEENGRGNFPPRFSGLQFPNYSSELNVNALELDDSALYLCASSLKRGRAGELFFGEGSRLTVL.

This chain links TRBV6-1 with TRBJ1-5, with TRBD1 matching 8 bases. This CDR3 contains 14 residues. CDR1 and CDR2 (germline): MNHNS, SASEGT. The trim removed 2 bases at V and 6 bases at J, leaving 3 bases unmatched. The CDR3 DNA follows: TGTGCCAGCAGTGAACAGGGGGCCCTTCAGCCCCAGCATTTT. The encoded protein is CASSEQGALQPQHF.

V usage is TRBV6-5 and J usage is TRBJ1-4; 10 bases line up with TRBD1. The length of the CDR3 is 16 residues. V lost 2 bases, J lost 7 bases, and 7 bases stayed unmatched. The germline gives CDR1 MNHEY, CDR2 SVGAGI. CDR3 DNA sequence: TGTGCCAGCAGTTACCTTGGGACAGGGGCCAGTGAAAAACTGTTTTTT. Protein: CASSYLGTGASEKLFF.

The J gene is TRBJ2-3, the V gene TRBV6-1, with TRBD1 identical over 11 bases. Trimming at V came to 10 bases and at J to 3 bases, leaving 3 bases not matched to a gene. The CDR3 has 13 amino acids. CDR1 is MNHNS and CDR2 is SASEGT in the germline V gene. CDR3: CAIRDRGTDTQYF. In DNA, the CDR3 is TGTGCCATTCGGGACAGGGGGACAGATACGCAGTATTTT.

The chain couples TRBV4-2 to TRBJ2-1, with a weak D call TRBD2 (5 bases). Germline assignment: CDR1 LGHNA and CDR2 YNFKEQ. Trimming shortened V by 0 bases and J by 7 bases, and 22 bases separated the two germline ends. This CDR3 has 18 residues. Here the CDR3 DNA reads TGTGCCAGCAGCCAAGACTCCGTTCCGGGCGGAGGAAGGAATGAGCAGTTCTTC. Encoded protein: CASSQDSVPGGGRNEQFF.

This chain links TRBV28 with TRBJ2-3; possibly TRBD2 for D (6 bases). Germline V gene sequence: CDR1 MDHEN, CDR2 SYDVKM. Trimming cost V 4 bases and J 4 bases, with 15 bases left between them. This CDR3 spans 15 amino acids. The CDR3 sequence is CASSSHSPGADTQYF. The CDR3 coding sequence is TGTGCCAGCAGTTCCCATTCTCCGGGAGCAGATACGCAGTATTTT.

The chain couples TRBV18 to TRBJ2-1; a weak D match, TRBD2 (6 bases). With 3 bases removed from V and 0 bases from J, the gap between germline ends came to 18 bases. Looked up from germline, CDR1 is KGHSH and CDR2 is LQKENI. The CDR3 is 18 residues long. For the CDR3, the DNA is TGTGCCAGCTCACCGTTTAGTAGCGGAACCAGCTCCTACAATGAGCAGTTCTTC. Its translation: CASSPFSSGTSSYNEQFF.

The chain's CDR3 is CASSYGRNIGHEQFF. The CDR3 bases are TGTGCCAGCAGTTACGGCAGAAACATTGGCCATGAGCAGTTCTTC. The chain combines TRBV6-5 with TRBJ2-1; D unclear. The V end lost 2 bases, the J end lost 8 bases, and 16 bases lay between the germline ends. The CDR3 sequence is 15 residues long. The V gene's germline CDR1 is MNHEY and CDR2 SVGAGI.

Points on this clone: The germline gene is not matched at one end of the junction; a read error may be the cause. The chain joins TRBV10-3 to TRBJ2-7; 9 nucleotides agree with TRBD1. CDR1 is ENHRY, CDR2 SYGVKD, per germline. This CDR3 has 16 amino acids. Here the CDR3 DNA reads TGTGCCAGCAGTTGGGGAGACAGGGGGAGCTCCTACGAGCAGTACTTC. It is translated as CASSWGDRGSSYEQYF.

The chain is built from TRBV7-2 and TRBJ2-5, with a possible D match to TRBD2 (6 bases). The end of the DNA fits TRBJ2-7 better, so the J call may be wrong. Germline values: CDR1 SGHTA, CDR2 FQGNSA. The length of the CDR3 is 15 residues. CDR3 amino acids: CASSLLGEAPYEQYF. As DNA, the CDR3 is TGTGCCAGCAGCTTACTGGGGGAGGCCCCCTACGAGCAGTACTTC.

The V call is TRBV6-1, the J call TRBJ2-7, with a weak D call TRBD2 (6 bases). V gave up 4 bases and J gave up 0 bases, with 10 bases separating them. The CDR3 has 14 residues. The germline V gene encodes CDR1 MNHNS and CDR2 SASEGT. CDR3: CASSGPTSSYEQYF. The DNA for the CDR3 is TGTGCCAGCAGTGGTCCGACTAGCTCCTACGAGCAGTACTTC.

The V and J genes are TRBV18 and TRBJ1-1; D gene uncertain. The CDR3 spans 13 residues. Trimming removed 4 bases at V and 3 bases at J, with 9 bases between. CDR1 KGHSH and CDR2 LQKENI come from the germline V gene. CDR3 DNA: TGTGCCAGCTCACACTCGGATTACACTGAAGCTTTCTTT. Translating it yields CASSHSDYTEAFF.

The rearrangement links TRBV5-5 to TRBJ2-7, with 7 bases matching TRBD1. With 6 bases clipped from V and 4 bases from J, the junction kept 16 bases outside the gene matches. CDR3 length: 16 residues. Germline lookup yields CDR1 SGHKS and CDR2 YYEKEE (reference sequence). The CDR3: CASKTSAGDSPYEQYF. The CDR3 DNA follows: TGTGCCAGCAAAACATCAGCCGGGGACAGCCCTTACGAGCAGTACTTC.

On this clone: The same CDR3 also results from other DNA sequences found in this sample. The CDR3 DNA follows: TGTGCCAGCAGCTCGACTAGCGGGAGTTACGAGCAGTACTTC. It specifies CASSSTSGSYEQYF. The rearrangement uses TRBV11-2 and TRBJ2-7; 12 bases are shared with TRBD2. The CDR3 totals 14 residues. Germline CDR1 SGHAT, CDR2 FQNNGV. V lost 4 bases, J lost 4 bases, and 2 bases stayed unmatched.

J is TRBJ2-7 and V is TRBV7-2; maybe TRBD2 (6 bases). The CDR3 consists of 16 residues. Germline CDR1 is SGHTA and CDR2 is FQGNSA. V lost 1 base to trimming and J lost 2 bases, with 15 bases between them. As DNA, the CDR3 is TGTGCCAGCAGCTTAGGGGGCGGGGTAGCGACCTACGAGCAGTACTTC. Translated: CASSLGGGVATYEQYF.

The rearrangement uses TRBV4-1 and TRBJ2-3; possibly TRBD1 or TRBD2 for D (5 bases each). Between the trimmed V and J ends, which lost 1 base and 2 bases, there was a span of 13 bases. CDR1 and CDR2 from the germline V gene are MGHRA and YSYEKL. The CDR3 totals 16 residues. CDR3 region: CASSQGGGRSTDTQYF. For the CDR3, the DNA is TGCGCCAGCAGCCAAGGTGGGGGTAGATCCACAGATACGCAGTATTTT.

CDR3 in amino acids: CASSLAGGLGPKETQYF. The CDR3 coding sequence is TGTGCCAGCAGCTTAGCAGGGGGCCTAGGGCCGAAGGAGACCCAGTACTTC. V usage is TRBV7-2 and J usage is TRBJ2-5; the match to TRBD1 covers 7 bases. The CDR3 is 17 amino acids. Germline loops: CDR1 SGHTA, CDR2 FQGNSA. Losses at the gene ends were 0 bases for V and 5 bases for J; bases not matched to a gene: 12.

This chain joins TRBV7-8 and TRBJ2-7; 7 bases match TRBD1. The CDR3 has 14 residues. Germline V CDR1 and CDR2: SGHVS, FQNEAQ. V lost 5 bases to trimming and J lost 6 bases; unmatched junction nucleotides: 10. The CDR3 region has the DNA TGTGCCAGCAGCGTGCGGACAGGTGTATCCGAGCAGTACTTC. This gives the protein CASSVRTGVSEQYF.

The chain uses TRBV5-1 and TRBJ1-6; D is ambiguous. With 4 bases removed from V and 7 bases from J, the gap between germline ends came to 12 bases. The CDR3 extends over 14 amino acids. Germline-derived CDR1 and CDR2 are SGHRS and YFSETQ. DNA of the CDR3: TGCGCCAGCAGCCCCGTGGTGGGGAATTCACCCCTCCACTTT. Protein product: CASSPVVGNSPLHF.

The CDR3 loop reads CASSIAGATDTQYF. CDR3 coding DNA: TGTGCCAGCTCCATCGCGGGAGCCACAGATACGCAGTATTTT. The rearrangement uses TRBV2 and TRBJ2-3; TRBD2 matches 7 bases. Unmatched junction bases numbered 7, after V lost 8 bases and J lost 2 bases. CDR1 is SNHLY, CDR2 FYNNEI, per germline. The CDR3 loop spans 14 amino acids.

The chain employs TRBV7-8 and TRBJ1-3; D might be TRBD1 (5 bases). In germline, CDR1 is SGHVS, CDR2 FQNEAQ. The length of the CDR3 is 16 residues. Trimming stripped 2 bases from V and 0 bases from J, with 11 bases between. The CDR3 DNA is TGTGCCAGCAGCTTACTCGGGGCATACTCTGGAAACACCATATATTTT. Translation gives CASSLLGAYSGNTIYF.

The J gene is TRBJ2-7, the V gene TRBV10-3; 10 nucleotides align to TRBD1. Germline V gene sequence: CDR1 ENHRY, CDR2 SYGVKD. This CDR3 spans 12 amino acids. Losses at the gene ends were 8 bases for V and 4 bases for J; bases not matched to a gene: 2. The CDR3 nucleotides read TGTGCCATCGGACAGGGGGAATACGAGCAGTACTTC. Its protein product is CAIGQGEYEQYF.

The V call is TRBV28, the J call TRBJ2-7; tentatively, D is TRBD1 or TRBD2 (5 bases each). Per germline, CDR1 MDHEN and CDR2 SYDVKM. The CDR3 length is 14 residues. Deletions cut 10 bases from V and 2 bases from J, with 18 bases between. CDR3 sequence reads: CATTSGTGAYEQYF. DNA of the CDR3: TGTGCCACCACATCCGGGACCGGAGCCTACGAGCAGTACTTC.

This chain joins TRBV5-1 and TRBJ2-1; D is unclear. The germline gives CDR1 SGHRS, CDR2 YFSETQ. V lost 0 bases and J 5 bases, leaving 9 bases between the germline ends. This CDR3 spans 14 amino acids. The DNA of the CDR3 is TGCGCCAGCAGCTTGGCCGGGTTTCACAATGAGCAGTTCTTC. Translating gives CASSLAGFHNEQFF.

This chain links TRBV19 with TRBJ2-5; perhaps TRBD1 as D (5 bases). The CDR3 loop spans 15 amino acids. Per the germline V gene, CDR1 is LNHDA and CDR2 is SQIVND (reference sequence). The germline V and J ends were trimmed by 4 bases and 2 bases, with 14 bases remaining between them. CDR3 in amino acids: CASSTGVRGQETQYF. As DNA, the CDR3 is TGTGCCAGTAGTACCGGCGTAAGGGGTCAAGAGACCCAGTACTTC.

This chain uses TRBV7-2 with TRBJ1-1; no clear D. The CDR3 runs to 13 residues. CDR1 is SGHTA and CDR2 is FQGNSA in the germline V gene. Trimming removed 5 bases at V and 1 base at J, with 8 bases between. DNA for the CDR3: TGTGCCAGCAGCCCCTTTCGGAACACTGAAGCTTTCTTT. Encoded protein: CASSPFRNTEAFF.